This T cell receptor beta chain was sequenced in a study of beta chain features in type 1 diabetes. In regard to this clone: A much larger clone lies a single base off, so this may be a read error. Other DNA variants within this sample encode the same CDR3.

This CDR3 is built from 11 residues. Trimming pared 6 bases from V and 2 bases from J, leaving 4 bases between. CDR1 SNHLY and CDR2 FYNNEI come from the germline V gene. The whole isolated RNA underwent reverse transcription, so sequencing captured expressed TCRB transcripts. The repertoire was sequenced with immunoSEQ multiplex PCR; TCRdb's copy has only in-frame clones and lacks some. The table lists 850,000 to 900,000 clones, roughly a sixth of them singletons, with 0.02% to 0.025% in the top ten. This sequence joins TRBV2 and TRBJ2-5; unclear D gene. This receptor was identified in a woman between 18 and 29 years old in good health. The source material was naive CD4+ T cells from blood. CDR3 in DNA: TGTGCCAGCAGCCAACAAGAGACCCAGTACTTC. Amino acids: CASSQQETQYF.